This is a list of T cell receptor beta chains from one sample in a study of T cell repertoires in cytomegalovirus infection. One entry per CDR3 protein results from TCRdb running MiXCR on the reads. The sample gives approximately 700,000 distinct CDR3 sequences, under 40% of which show up once; roughly 2.8% is in the top ten. Sequenced sample: PBMCs. These TCRs come from a human donor in good health (CMV status not recorded). Some clones in this sample may be carry-over from other donors' samples. CDR3s include the opening cysteine and the closing phenylalanine or tryptophan. A D gene is named only where the DNA matches it firmly. For some rows the clone size is stated as once, few or many, or as a class when expanded; others skip it.

abundance: -
j_gene: TRBJ2-7
d_gene: TRBD1
v_gene: TRBV28
CDR3nt: TGTGCCAGCAGTTCTCCATCGACAGGGACGGTCGAGCAGTACTTC
CDR3aa: CASSSPSTGTVEQYF

abundance: many
j_gene: TRBJ1-2
d_gene: -
v_gene: TRBV7-2
CDR3nt: TGTGCCAGCAGCTTAGAAGGCAGGAACTATGGCTACACCTTC
CDR3aa: CASSLEGRNYGYTF

abundance: -
j_gene: TRBJ2-3
d_gene: -
v_gene: TRBV5-6
CDR3nt: TGTGCCAGCAGCTTGGCGCGATCCCCAGATACGCAGTATTTT
CDR3aa: CASSLARSPDTQYF

abundance: many
j_gene: TRBJ2-1
d_gene: TRBD1
v_gene: TRBV7-2
CDR3nt: TGTGCCAGCAGCTCCTCCGGGACAGCCTACAATGAGCAGTTCTTC
CDR3aa: CASSSSGTAYNEQFF

abundance: few
j_gene: TRBJ1-2
d_gene: TRBD1
v_gene: TRBV3-1
CDR3nt: TGTGCCAGCAGCCAAGGACAGGGGTTCTATGGCTACACCTTC
CDR3aa: CASSQGQGFYGYTF

abundance: -
j_gene: TRBJ2-7
d_gene: TRBD1
v_gene: TRBV29-1
CDR3nt: TGCAGCGTTGAAGACGGACAGGGGTTCAACGAGCAGTACTTC
CDR3aa: CSVEDGQGFNEQYF

abundance: -
j_gene: TRBJ2-7
d_gene: -
v_gene: TRBV20-1
CDR3nt: TGCAGTGGGACCGGGACCGACTCCTACGAGCAGTACTTC
CDR3aa: CSGTGTDSYEQYF

abundance: few
j_gene: TRBJ2-1
d_gene: TRBD2
v_gene: TRBV7-4
CDR3nt: TGTGCCAGCAGTCCTCAAAGGGGACTAGTGGTCAATGAGCAGTTCTTC
CDR3aa: CASSPQRGLVVNEQFF

abundance: few
j_gene: TRBJ2-7
d_gene: TRBD1
v_gene: TRBV11-2
CDR3nt: TGTGCCAGCAGCGAGGGACAGGGTGGCGAGCAGTACTTC
CDR3aa: CASSEGQGGEQYF

abundance: once
j_gene: TRBJ2-1
d_gene: -
v_gene: TRBV29-1
CDR3nt: TGCAGCCCTGTCAAGGCGGCAGACAATGAGCAGTTCTTC
CDR3aa: CSPVKAADNEQFF

abundance: few
j_gene: TRBJ2-3
d_gene: TRBD1
v_gene: TRBV19
CDR3nt: TGTGCCAGTAGTATAAGCTGGACAGGGGTTAAAGATACGCAGTATTTT
CDR3aa: CASSISWTGVKDTQYF

abundance: -
j_gene: TRBJ2-2
d_gene: -
v_gene: TRBV30
CDR3nt: TGTGCCTGGAGTGCCTGGGGATCGAACACCGGGGAGCTGTTTTTT
CDR3aa: CAWSAWGSNTGELFF

abundance: -
j_gene: TRBJ1-1
d_gene: -
v_gene: TRBV20-1
CDR3nt: TGCAGTTCTAGTCAAACAGTGCTAAGGACTGAAGCTTTCTTT
CDR3aa: CSSSQTVLRTEAFF

abundance: -
j_gene: TRBJ2-1
d_gene: TRBD2
v_gene: TRBV10-1
CDR3nt: TGCGCCAGCAGAGCTAGCGGGGGGGCCGTCGATGAGCAGTTCTTC
CDR3aa: CASRASGGAVDEQFF

abundance: -
j_gene: TRBJ1-3
d_gene: -
v_gene: TRBV9
CDR3nt: TGTGCCAGCAGCGTGGGAACGACAGCGAGCTCTGGAAACACCATATATTTT
CDR3aa: CASSVGTTASSGNTIYF

abundance: many
j_gene: TRBJ2-5
d_gene: -
v_gene: TRBV7-8
CDR3nt: TGTGCCAGCAGCTCGGGGACGGGGCTGCGTGAAGAGACCCAGTACTTC
CDR3aa: CASSSGTGLREETQYF

abundance: few
j_gene: TRBJ2-2
d_gene: TRBD2
v_gene: TRBV11-2
CDR3nt: TGTGCCAGCAGCTTAAGGGCCAGCGGGGTCACCGGGGAGCTGTTTTTT
CDR3aa: CASSLRASGVTGELFF

abundance: -
j_gene: TRBJ1-1
d_gene: TRBD1
v_gene: TRBV7-9
CDR3nt: TGTGCCAGCAGCCACCCGGGACAGGGTCATTTCTTT
CDR3aa: CASSHPGQGHFF

abundance: -
j_gene: TRBJ2-3
d_gene: -
v_gene: TRBV28
CDR3nt: TGTGCCAGCAGTTTAACGGCGACCCCCGGGGATACGCAGTATTTT
CDR3aa: CASSLTATPGDTQYF

abundance: -
j_gene: TRBJ2-7
d_gene: TRBD1
v_gene: TRBV7-6
CDR3nt: TGTGCCAGCAGCTTGGTCAATGGGGACGACAGGGGCAATTACGAGCAGTACTTC
CDR3aa: CASSLVNGDDRGNYEQYF

abundance: -
j_gene: TRBJ2-2
d_gene: -
v_gene: TRBV18
CDR3nt: TGTGCCAGCTCACCCTCCTGGGTGATGGGGGCGAACACCGGGGAGCTGTTTTTT
CDR3aa: CASSPSWVMGANTGELFF

abundance: few
j_gene: TRBJ1-4
d_gene: -
v_gene: TRBV29-1
CDR3nt: TGCAGCGTTGAACCGGGGAGGAGGGGTGAAAAACTGTTTTTT
CDR3aa: CSVEPGRRGEKLFF

abundance: many
j_gene: TRBJ2-3
d_gene: -
v_gene: TRBV7-2
CDR3nt: TGTGCCAGCAGCGCAACGAAGGTGTACACAGATACGCAGTATTTT
CDR3aa: CASSATKVYTDTQYF

abundance: -
j_gene: TRBJ2-2
d_gene: TRBD2
v_gene: TRBV20-1
CDR3nt: TGCAGTGCTAGAAAAGCGGGGACGAACACCGGGGAGCTGTTTTTT
CDR3aa: CSARKAGTNTGELFF

abundance: -
j_gene: TRBJ2-2
d_gene: TRBD2
v_gene: TRBV7-6
CDR3nt: TGTGCCAGCAGCTTCCAGCGGGAGGGAAGCGGGGAGCTGTTTTTT
CDR3aa: CASSFQREGSGELFF

abundance: -
j_gene: TRBJ1-4
d_gene: -
v_gene: TRBV4-1
CDR3nt: TGCGCCAGCAGCCAGGGCACGGCAGGGCTGTTTTTT
CDR3aa: CASSQGTAGLFF

abundance: -
j_gene: TRBJ2-3
d_gene: -
v_gene: TRBV20-1
CDR3nt: TGCAGTGCTAGTCTGGGACAAAGGCCAGATACGCAGTATTTT
CDR3aa: CSASLGQRPDTQYF

abundance: -
j_gene: TRBJ2-2
d_gene: TRBD2
v_gene: TRBV6-2/TRBV6-3
CDR3nt: TGTGCCAGCAGTACCGGGAGACTAGCGGGAGGGCCGGGCACCGGGGAGCTGTTTTTT
CDR3aa: CASSTGRLAGGPGTGELFF

abundance: -
j_gene: TRBJ2-7
d_gene: -
v_gene: TRBV12-3/TRBV12-4
CDR3nt: TGTGCCAGCAGTTTAAGGCAGCTTGGGGAGCAGTACTTC
CDR3aa: CASSLRQLGEQYF

abundance: many
j_gene: TRBJ2-7
d_gene: -
v_gene: TRBV7-2
CDR3nt: TGTGCCAGCAGCTTAGCGAGCACCCAATCCTCCTACGAGCAGTACTTC
CDR3aa: CASSLASTQSSYEQYF

abundance: few
j_gene: TRBJ2-3
d_gene: TRBD1
v_gene: TRBV19
CDR3nt: TGTGCCAGTAGCAGAGACAGGGAAGGGAGAGATACGCAGTATTTT
CDR3aa: CASSRDREGRDTQYF